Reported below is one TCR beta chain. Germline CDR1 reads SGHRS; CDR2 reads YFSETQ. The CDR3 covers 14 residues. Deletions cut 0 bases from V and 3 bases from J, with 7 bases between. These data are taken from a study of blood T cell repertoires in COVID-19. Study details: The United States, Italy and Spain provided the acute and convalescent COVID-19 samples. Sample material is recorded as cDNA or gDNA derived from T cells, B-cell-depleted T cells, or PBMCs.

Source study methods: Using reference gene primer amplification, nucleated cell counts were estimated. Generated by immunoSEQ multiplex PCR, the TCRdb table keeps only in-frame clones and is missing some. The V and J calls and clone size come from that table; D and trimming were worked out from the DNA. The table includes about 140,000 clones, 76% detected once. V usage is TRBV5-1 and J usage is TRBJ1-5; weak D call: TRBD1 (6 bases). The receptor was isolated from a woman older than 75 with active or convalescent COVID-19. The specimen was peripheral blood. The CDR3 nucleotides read TGCGCCAGCAGCTTGGGGACAGACAATCAGCCCCAGCATTTT. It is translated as CASSLGTDNQPQHF.